This note documents a single T cell receptor beta chain sequence. The same CDR3 is also encoded by other DNA sequences in this sample. This sample stems from a study of blood T cell repertoires in COVID-19. Study summary: Acute and convalescent COVID-19 specimens originated in the United States, Italy and Spain.

Methods used by the authors: Scientists estimated how many nucleated cells there were by amplifying reference gene primers. Sequencing was performed with immunoSEQ multiplex PCR; in TCRdb, only in-frame clones are kept and a portion is missing. V and J calls and clone size are those listed in that table; D and trimming were worked out from the DNA. The sample includes 220,000 or so clones, just under 85% of them seen just once. Looked up from germline, CDR1 is SGHDT and CDR2 is YYEEEE. V was clipped by 4 bases and J by 4 bases; unmatched bases: 4. This CDR3 has 14 residues. Assignments of participants to cohorts depended upon their own reported clinical history.

This TCR was recovered from a woman between 35 and 50 years old with acute COVID-19. Sequencing used PBMCs or T cells enriched from blood (not recorded which). The chain employs TRBV5-6 and TRBJ1-3; 8 bases agree with TRBD1. The CDR3 reads CASSHRGRGNTIYF. CDR3 nucleotide sequence: TGTGCCAGCAGCCACAGGGGGAGGGGAAACACCATATATTTT.